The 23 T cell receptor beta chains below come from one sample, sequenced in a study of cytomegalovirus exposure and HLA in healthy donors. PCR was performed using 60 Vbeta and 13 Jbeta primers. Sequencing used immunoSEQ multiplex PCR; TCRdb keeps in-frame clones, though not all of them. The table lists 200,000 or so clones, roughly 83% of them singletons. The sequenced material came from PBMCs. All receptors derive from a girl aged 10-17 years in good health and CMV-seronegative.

The DNA of the CDR3 is TGTGCCAGTAGTCCGACGTCTCGGGGATTTGGAAACACCATATATTTT. Translating it yields CASSPTSRGFGNTIYF. The V call is TRBV19, the J call TRBJ1-3; no clear D gene. The CDR3 extends over 16 amino acids. Trimming pared 5 bases from V and 3 bases from J, leaving 17 bases between. Germline CDR1 and CDR2: LNHDA and SQIVND (reference sequence).

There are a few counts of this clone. The CDR3 loop is CASSLLAVSTDTQYF. CDR3 in DNA: TGTGCCAGCAGCCTCCTAGCCGTAAGCACAGATACGCAGTATTTT. This sequence joins TRBV7-2 and TRBJ2-3; possibly TRBD2 for D (5 bases). Trimming took off 5 bases at V and 0 bases at J, with 12 bases between the two ends. CDR3 length equals 15 residues. Germline V lookup: CDR1 SGHTA, CDR2 FQGNSA.

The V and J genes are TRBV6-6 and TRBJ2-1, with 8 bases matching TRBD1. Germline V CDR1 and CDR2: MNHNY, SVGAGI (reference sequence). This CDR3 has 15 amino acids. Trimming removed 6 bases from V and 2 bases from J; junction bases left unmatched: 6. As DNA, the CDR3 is TGTGCCAGCAGGACGCCAGGGGGCGCCTACAATGAGCAGTTCTTC. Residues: CASRTPGGAYNEQFF.

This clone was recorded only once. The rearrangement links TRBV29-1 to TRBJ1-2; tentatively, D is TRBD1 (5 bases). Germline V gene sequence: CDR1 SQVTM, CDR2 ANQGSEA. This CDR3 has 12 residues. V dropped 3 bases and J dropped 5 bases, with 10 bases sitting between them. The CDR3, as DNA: TGCAGCGTTGAGTTGCAGGGTTATGGCTACACCTTC. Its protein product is CSVELQGYGYTF.

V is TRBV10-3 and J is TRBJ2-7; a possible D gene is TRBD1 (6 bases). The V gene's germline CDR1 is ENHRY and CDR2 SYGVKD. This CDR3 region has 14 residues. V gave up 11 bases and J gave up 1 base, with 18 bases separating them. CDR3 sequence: CAVEDTQGSYEQYF. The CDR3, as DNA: TGTGCCGTCGAAGATACACAGGGTTCCTACGAGCAGTACTTC.

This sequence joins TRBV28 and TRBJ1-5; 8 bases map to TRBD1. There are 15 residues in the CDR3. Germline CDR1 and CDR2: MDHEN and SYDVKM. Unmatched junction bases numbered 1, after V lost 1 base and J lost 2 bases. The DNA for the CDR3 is TGTGCCAGCAGTTTATCGGGACAGGGCAATCAGCCCCAGCATTTT. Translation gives CASSLSGQGNQPQHF.

The CDR3 loop reads CASSLEGGTGGEQYF. The CDR3 DNA reads as TGTGCCAGCAGCTTAGAGGGGGGGACGGGAGGCGAGCAGTACTTC. This chain connects TRBV11-2 to TRBJ2-7; TRBD2 matches 7 bases. The CDR3 contains 15 residues. The germline V gene has CDR1 SGHAT and CDR2 FQNNGV. With 0 bases clipped from V and 6 bases from J, the junction kept 8 bases outside the gene matches.

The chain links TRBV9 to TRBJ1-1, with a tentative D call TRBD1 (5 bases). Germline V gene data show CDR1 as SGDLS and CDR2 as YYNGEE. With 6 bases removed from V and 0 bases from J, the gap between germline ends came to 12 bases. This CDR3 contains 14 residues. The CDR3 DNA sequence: TGTGCCAGCACGCGGGGCTTTATGAACACTGAAGCTTTCTTT. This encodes CASTRGFMNTEAFF.

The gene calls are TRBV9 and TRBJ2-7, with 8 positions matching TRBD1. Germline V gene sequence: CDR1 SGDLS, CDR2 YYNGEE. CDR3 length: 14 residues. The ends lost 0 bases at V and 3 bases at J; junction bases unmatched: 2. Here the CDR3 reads CASSVGDRGYEQYF. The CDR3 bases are TGTGCCAGCAGCGTAGGAGACAGGGGCTACGAGCAGTACTTC.

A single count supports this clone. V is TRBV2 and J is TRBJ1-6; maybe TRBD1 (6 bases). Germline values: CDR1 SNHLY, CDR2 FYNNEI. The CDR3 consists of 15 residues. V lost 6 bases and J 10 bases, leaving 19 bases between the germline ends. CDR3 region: CASSQRQVRNSPLHF. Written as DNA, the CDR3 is TGTGCCAGCAGCCAAAGACAGGTTCGAAACTCACCCCTCCACTTT.

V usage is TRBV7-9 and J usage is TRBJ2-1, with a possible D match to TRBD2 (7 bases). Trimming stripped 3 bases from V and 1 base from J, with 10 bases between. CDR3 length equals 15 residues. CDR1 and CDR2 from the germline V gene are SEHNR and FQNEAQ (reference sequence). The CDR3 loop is CASSFGGPSYNEQFF. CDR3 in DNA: TGTGCCAGCAGCTTCGGGGGGCCTTCCTACAATGAGCAGTTCTTC.

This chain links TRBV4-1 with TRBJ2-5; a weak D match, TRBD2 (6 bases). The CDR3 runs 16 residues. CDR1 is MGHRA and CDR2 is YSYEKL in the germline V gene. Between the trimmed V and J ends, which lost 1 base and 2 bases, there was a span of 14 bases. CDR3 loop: CASSQGPDYYQETQYF. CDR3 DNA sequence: TGCGCCAGCAGCCAAGGACCGGACTACTATCAAGAGACCCAGTACTTC.

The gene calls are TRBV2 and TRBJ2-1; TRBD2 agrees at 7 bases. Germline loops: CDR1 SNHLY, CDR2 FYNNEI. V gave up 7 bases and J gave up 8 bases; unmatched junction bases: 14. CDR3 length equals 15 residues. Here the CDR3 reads CASIPVSIGRDEQFF. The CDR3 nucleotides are TGTGCCAGCATCCCAGTGTCAATAGGGAGGGATGAGCAGTTCTTC. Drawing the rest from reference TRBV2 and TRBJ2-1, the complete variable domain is EPEVTQTPSHQVTQMGQEVILRCVPISNHLYFYWYRQILGQKVEFLVSFYNNEISEKSEIFDDQFSVERPDGSNFTLKIRSTKLEDSAMYFCASIPVSIGRDEQFFGPGTRLTVL.

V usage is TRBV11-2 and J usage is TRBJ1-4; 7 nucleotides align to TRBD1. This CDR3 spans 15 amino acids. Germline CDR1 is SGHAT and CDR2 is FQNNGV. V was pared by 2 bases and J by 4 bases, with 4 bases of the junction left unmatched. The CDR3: CASSLFGTVNEKLFF. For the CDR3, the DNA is TGTGCCAGCAGCTTATTTGGGACAGTTAATGAAAAACTGTTTTTT.

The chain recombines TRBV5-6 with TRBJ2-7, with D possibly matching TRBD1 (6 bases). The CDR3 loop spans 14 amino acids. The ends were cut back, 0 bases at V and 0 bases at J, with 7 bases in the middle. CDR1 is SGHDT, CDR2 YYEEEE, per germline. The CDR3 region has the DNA TGTGCCAGCAGCTTGGAACAGGGCTCCTACGAGCAGTACTTC. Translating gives CASSLEQGSYEQYF.

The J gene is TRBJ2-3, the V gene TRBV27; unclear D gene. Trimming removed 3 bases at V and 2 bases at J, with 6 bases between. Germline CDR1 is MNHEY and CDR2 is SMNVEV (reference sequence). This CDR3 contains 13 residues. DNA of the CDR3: TGTGCCAGCAGTTTTGTTCTCACAGATACGCAGTATTTT. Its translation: CASSFVLTDTQYF.

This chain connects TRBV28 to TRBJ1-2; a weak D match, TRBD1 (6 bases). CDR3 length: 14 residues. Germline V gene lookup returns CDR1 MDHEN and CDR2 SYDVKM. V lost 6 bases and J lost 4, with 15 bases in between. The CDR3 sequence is CASSPRDTFYGYTF. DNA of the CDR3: TGTGCCAGCAGCCCCCGGGACACCTTCTATGGCTACACCTTC.

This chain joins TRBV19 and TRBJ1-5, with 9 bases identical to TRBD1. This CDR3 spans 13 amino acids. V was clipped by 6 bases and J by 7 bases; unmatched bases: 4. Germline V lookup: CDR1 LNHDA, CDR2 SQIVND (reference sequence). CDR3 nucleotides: TGTGCCAGTAGACAACAGGGGGCCCAGCCCCAGCATTTT. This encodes CASRQQGAQPQHF.

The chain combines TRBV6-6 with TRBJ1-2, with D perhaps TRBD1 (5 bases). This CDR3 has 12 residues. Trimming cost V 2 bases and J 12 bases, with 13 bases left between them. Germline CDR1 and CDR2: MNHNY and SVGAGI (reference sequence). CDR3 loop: CASSYVVTDNTF. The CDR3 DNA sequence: TGTGCCAGCAGTTACGTAGTGACAGATAACACCTTC.

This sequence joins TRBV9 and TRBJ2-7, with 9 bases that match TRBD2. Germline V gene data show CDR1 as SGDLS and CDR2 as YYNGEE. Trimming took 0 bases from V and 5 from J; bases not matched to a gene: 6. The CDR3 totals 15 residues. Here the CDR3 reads CASSVGASGKDEQYF. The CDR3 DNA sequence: TGTGCCAGCAGCGTAGGAGCTAGCGGGAAAGACGAGCAGTACTTC.

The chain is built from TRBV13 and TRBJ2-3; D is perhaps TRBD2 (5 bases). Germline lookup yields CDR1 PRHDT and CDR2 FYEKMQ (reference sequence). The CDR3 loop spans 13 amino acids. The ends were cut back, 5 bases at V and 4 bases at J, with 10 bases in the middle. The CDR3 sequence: CASSQEGPDTQYF. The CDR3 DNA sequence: TGTGCCAGCAGCCAAGAGGGCCCAGATACGCAGTATTTT.

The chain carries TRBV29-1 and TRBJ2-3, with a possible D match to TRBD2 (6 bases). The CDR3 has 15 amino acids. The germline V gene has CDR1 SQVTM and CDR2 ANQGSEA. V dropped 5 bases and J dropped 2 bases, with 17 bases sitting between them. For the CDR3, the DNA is TGCAGCGTTAACCGGGACGGACTATTCACAGATACGCAGTATTTT. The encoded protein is CSVNRDGLFTDTQYF.

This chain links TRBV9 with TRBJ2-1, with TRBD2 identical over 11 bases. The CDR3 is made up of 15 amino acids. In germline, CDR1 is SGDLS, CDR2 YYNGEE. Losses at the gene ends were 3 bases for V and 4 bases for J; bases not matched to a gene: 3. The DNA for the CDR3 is TGTGCCAGCAGCGCCGGGACTAGCGGTTACAATGAGCAGTTCTTC. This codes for CASSAGTSGYNEQFF.